One sample yielded the 7 T cell receptor beta chains listed below, sequenced in a study of T cell clonality in common variable immunodeficiency. Overall study findings and caveats: Reportedly, TCR beta sequences from common variable immunodeficiency showed fewer deletions and N-nucleotide insertions.

Antigens of these TCRs are unknown. Method: immunoSEQ multiplex PCR; TCRdb's copy keeps in-frame clones and lacks some. This sample carries 40,000 or so clones, none of them present only once. The sequencing input was peripheral blood mononuclear cells. The receptors here all came from a human donor with common variable immunodeficiency.

This clone was counted only a few times. The read falls 3 residues short of the CDR3 end, and the missing part is taken from the germline J gene. This chain joins TRBV6-1 and TRBJ1-1, with D unresolved. The ends were cut back, 3 bases at V and 0 bases at J, with 8 bases in the middle. The germline CDR1 and CDR2 sequences are MNHNS and SASEGT. The CDR3 spans 14 residues. The sequenced part of the CDR3 DNA is TGTGCCAGCAGTGAGCTAAGAATGAACACTGAA. It is translated as CASSELRMNTE. The whole CDR3 protein is CASSELRMNTEAFF.

This clone appeared many times. From the germline J gene comes the end of the CDR3, since the read stops 3 residues before it. V and J are TRBV6-1 and TRBJ2-3; D uncertain. Germline V gene data show CDR1 as MNHNS and CDR2 as SASEGT. V was clipped by 2 bases and J by 0 bases, with 6 bases between them. This CDR3 contains 14 residues. The CDR3 loop reads CASSELGSTDTQYF. CDR3 bases read: TGTGCCAGCAGTGAATTAGGGAGCACAGATACG.

Many counts were recorded for this clone. The DNA ends 3 residues before the CDR3 does, and the rest of the CDR3 is filled in from the germline J gene. This chain joins TRBV7-3 and TRBJ2-2; TRBD1 matches 10 bases. The CDR3 runs to 14 residues. Looked up from germline, CDR1 is SGHTA and CDR2 is FQGTGA. Germline trimming cut 5 bases from V and 6 bases from J; bases unmatched to any gene: 3. The covered CDR3 bases are TGTGCCAGCAGCCACGGACAGGGGGCCGGGGAG. Amino acids: CASSHGQGAGE. The whole CDR3 sequence is CASSHGQGAGELFF. The whole variable domain, filled in from reference TRBV7-3 and TRBJ2-2, reads GAGVSQTPSNKVTEKGKYVELRCDPISGHTALYWYRQSLGQGPEFLIYFQGTGAADDSGLPNDRFFAVRPEGSVSTLKIQRTERGDSAVYLCASSHGQGAGELFFGEGSRLTVL.

This clone was observed a handful of times. Incomplete CDR3 DNA: TGTGCCAGCAGACGGGTAACCCTCGTGACAGATACG. Translated, it gives CASRRVTLVTDT. The CDR3, in full, reads CASRRVTLVTDTQYF. The V gene is TRBV2, the J gene TRBJ2-3; D call uncertain. The CDR3 end lies 3 residues beyond the end of the read and is filled in from the germline J gene. Germline values: CDR1 SNHLY, CDR2 FYNNEI. CDR3 size: 15 residues. Trimming removed 6 bases at V and 3 bases at J, with 16 bases between. Full variable domain (remainder filled in from reference TRBV2 and TRBJ2-3): EPEVTQTPSHQVTQMGQEVILRCVPISNHLYFYWYRQILGQKVEFLVSFYNNEISEKSEIFDDQFSVERPDGSNFTLKIRSTKLEDSAMYFCASRRVTLVTDTQYFGPGTRLTVL.

Only a few counts were recorded for this clone. Read data end 3 residues before the CDR3 end; the end is taken from the germline J gene. The chain combines TRBV19 with TRBJ2-7, with no clear D. Germline V CDR1 and CDR2: LNHDA, SQIVND (reference sequence). The CDR3 has 14 amino acids. Trimming stripped 0 bases from V and 5 bases from J, with 11 bases between. CDR3 DNA, as far as it was read: TGTGCCAGTAGTATAGATCGGCAGGTGAACGAG. It codes for CASSIDRQVNE. The whole CDR3 sequence is CASSIDRQVNEQYF.

In its sample, this clone was seen a few times. The read terminates 3 residues before the CDR3 end, so the remaining end is supplied by the germline J gene. This chain links TRBV6-4 with TRBJ1-6; 9 bases fit TRBD1. Germline CDR1 MRHNA, CDR2 SNTAGT. This CDR3 is 15 amino acids long. V gave up 5 bases and J gave up 9 bases; unmatched junction bases: 8. This CDR3 reads CASSRQGGSGSPLHF. Partial CDR3 DNA: TGTGCCAGCAGTCGACAGGGGGGATCGGGTTCACCC.

This clone occurred a few times. The read halts 3 residues ahead of the CDR3 end, with the missing end drawn from the germline J gene. The chain links TRBV5-1 to TRBJ2-1; 7 bases are a match to TRBD2. Unmatched junction bases numbered 4, after V lost 0 bases and J lost 7 bases. The CDR3 totals 14 residues. Germline V gene data show CDR1 as SGHRS and CDR2 as YFSETQ. The covered CDR3 bases are TGCGCCAGCAGCTTGGGTAGCGGGCAAAATGAG. The encoded protein is CASSLGSGQNE. From start to end, the CDR3 is CASSLGSGQNEQFF.